These 22 T cell receptor beta chains were sequenced from one sample in a study of blood T cell repertoires in COVID-19. Only in-frame clones appear in the TCRdb table, and some are missing; sequencing was by immunoSEQ multiplex PCR. The table includes roughly 300,000 clones, about 85% detected once. The sequenced material came from peripheral blood. Receptors originate from a human donor in a cohort sampled during active COVID-19.

The chain employs TRBV28 and TRBJ1-4; 8 bases agree with TRBD1. Germline V gives CDR1 MDHEN, CDR2 SYDVKM. This CDR3 has 14 residues. Trimming at V came to 7 bases and at J to 5 bases, leaving 6 bases not matched to a gene. The CDR3 loop reads CASNEQGGNEKLFF. The DNA of the CDR3 is TGTGCCAGCAACGAACAGGGGGGAAATGAAAAACTGTTTTTT.

The V and J genes are TRBV18 and TRBJ1-1; D is unresolved. CDR3 length: 13 amino acids. Trimming took 2 bases from V and 1 from J, leaving 5 bases between them. Germline V gene lookup returns CDR1 KGHSH and CDR2 LQKENI. CDR3: CASSPVRNTEAFF. In nucleotides, the CDR3 is TGTGCCAGCTCACCAGTCCGGAACACTGAAGCTTTCTTT.

V usage is TRBV15 and J usage is TRBJ1-5; 7 bases align to TRBD1. CDR1 is LNHNV and CDR2 is YYDKDF in the germline V gene (reference sequence). Unmatched junction bases numbered 1, after V lost 1 base and J lost 4 bases. The CDR3 consists of 14 residues. The CDR3 spells CATSRAGGNQPQHF. The CDR3 nucleotides are TGTGCCACCAGCAGAGCAGGGGGGAATCAGCCCCAGCATTTT.

The rearrangement links TRBV12-3 or TRBV12-4 to TRBJ2-5; D not resolved. CDR3 size: 10 residues. Trimming removed 4 bases from V and 5 bases from J, with 2 bases in between. The CDR3: CASSSETQYF. The CDR3 bases are TGTGCCAGCAGTTCTGAGACCCAGTACTTC.

The rearrangement uses TRBV5-6 and TRBJ1-3; D not certain. The ends were cut back, 0 bases at V and 1 base at J, with 5 bases in the middle. From germline, CDR1 is SGHDT and CDR2 YYEEEE. CDR3 length: 14 residues. This CDR3 is CASSLGSSGNTIYF. In DNA form, the CDR3 reads TGTGCCAGCAGCTTGGGTTCTTCTGGAAACACCATATATTTT.

The chain links TRBV11-2 to TRBJ1-1, with TRBD1 as a possible D gene (5 bases). Trimming removed 5 bases from V and 1 base from J, with 11 bases in between. Germline CDR1 is SGHAT and CDR2 is FQNNGV. This CDR3 is built from 14 residues. The CDR3 protein is CASSPVRANTEAFF. The DNA for the CDR3 is TGTGCCAGCAGCCCCGTCAGGGCGAACACTGAAGCTTTCTTT.

The rearrangement uses TRBV29-1 and TRBJ1-2; D uncertain. This CDR3 region has 12 residues. V was trimmed by 6 bases and J by 2 bases, leaving 10 bases between them. Germline CDR1 SQVTM, CDR2 ANQGSEA. The CDR3 coding sequence is TGCAGCGTCCTGACGGGGAACTATGGCTACACCTTC. Its protein product is CSVLTGNYGYTF.

The CDR3 reads CASSGTSGRAGSGEQFF. CDR3 DNA: TGCGCCAGCAGTGGGACTAGCGGGAGGGCCGGATCGGGAGAGCAGTTCTTC. The chain combines TRBV5-1 with TRBJ2-1, with TRBD2 matching over 16 bases. Germline CDR1 is SGHRS and CDR2 is YFSETQ. V dropped 5 bases and J dropped 10; count of bases not matched to a gene: 12. CDR3 length equals 17 residues.

This clone was detected a few times. The chain combines TRBV9 with TRBJ2-7; 7 nucleotides line up with TRBD1. The length of the CDR3 is 15 residues. Looked up from germline, CDR1 is SGDLS and CDR2 is YYNGEE. J was trimmed by 0 bases and V by 2 bases; bases with no gene match: 5. The CDR3 protein is CASSVLGDSSYEQYF. The DNA for the CDR3 is TGTGCCAGCAGCGTCCTAGGGGACAGCTCCTACGAGCAGTACTTC.

A single count supports this clone. The chain combines TRBV7-9 with TRBJ2-2; weak D call: TRBD1 (5 bases). CDR3 size: 13 residues. The germline CDR1 and CDR2 sequences are SEHNR and FQNEAQ (reference sequence). The V end lost 5 bases, the J end lost 5 bases, and 9 bases lay between the germline ends. This CDR3 reads CASSRDRTGELFF. CDR3 in DNA: TGTGCCAGCAGCCGCGACAGAACCGGGGAGCTGTTTTTT.

This sequence joins TRBV6-5 and TRBJ2-7; TRBD1 matches 7 bases. There are 12 residues in the CDR3. V was pared by 8 bases and J by 3 bases, with 4 bases of the junction left unmatched. Per germline, CDR1 MNHEY and CDR2 SVGAGI. CDR3 nucleotides: TGTGCCAGCGAGGGACAGATCTACGAGCAGTACTTC. It encodes CASEGQIYEQYF.

The V and J genes are TRBV30 and TRBJ2-5, with 11 bases lining up with TRBD2. Germline loops: CDR1 GTSNPN, CDR2 SVGIG (reference sequence). V gave up 3 bases and J gave up 4 bases; unmatched junction bases: 10. This CDR3 has 16 residues. The CDR3 DNA follows: TGTGCCTGGAGCAGGGGCCTAGCGGGAGGAGGAGAGACCCAGTACTTC. Amino acid sequence: CAWSRGLAGGGETQYF.

This clone occurred a few times. The chain uses TRBV28 and TRBJ2-1; 7 bases line up with TRBD2. The V gene's germline CDR1 is MDHEN and CDR2 SYDVKM. The CDR3 contains 16 residues. After removal of 5 bases from V and 3 bases from J, the junction contained 10 bases not matched to a gene. The CDR3 DNA is TGTGCCAGCAGTCCACCTCTAGCGGAGTTCTACAATGAGCAGTTCTTC. This translates into CASSPPLAEFYNEQFF.

The chain recombines TRBV7-9 with TRBJ2-3; 8 nucleotides agree with TRBD2. Germline V gene lookup returns CDR1 SEHNR and CDR2 FQNEAQ (reference sequence). Losses at the gene ends were 2 bases for V and 4 bases for J; bases not matched to a gene: 2. The CDR3 has 14 residues. CDR3 DNA: TGTGCCAGCAGCTTAAGCGGGAGATCAGATACGCAGTATTTT. Translation gives CASSLSGRSDTQYF.

The chain uses TRBV14 and TRBJ2-5; D call uncertain. Germline V gene data show CDR1 as SGHDN and CDR2 as FVKESK. The CDR3 loop spans 16 amino acids. Trimming cost V 3 bases and J 1 base, with 15 bases left between them. CDR3 residues: CASSHLSTGVQETQYF. The DNA for the CDR3 is TGTGCCAGCAGCCACCTAAGCACGGGTGTCCAAGAGACCCAGTACTTC.

The chain is built from TRBV4-1 and TRBJ1-2; 7 bases align to TRBD1. The junction had 22 bases not matched to a gene; V was cut back by 4 bases and J by 5 bases. CDR1 and CDR2 (germline): MGHRA, YSYEKL. The CDR3 extends over 19 amino acids. The CDR3 region has the DNA TGCGCCAGCAGCCCCTATGACCGGACAGGCCACGGTGGAAATTATGGCTACACCTTC. Protein product: CASSPYDRTGHGGNYGYTF.

This clone has just a few counts. J is TRBJ2-1 and V is TRBV18; 7 bases align to TRBD2. Germline values: CDR1 KGHSH, CDR2 LQKENI. The CDR3 is 13 amino acids. V shed 5 bases, J shed 2 bases, and the junction held 0 bases outside the gene matches. The CDR3 reads CASSGLAYNEQFF. In DNA form, the CDR3 reads TGTGCCAGCTCAGGACTAGCCTACAATGAGCAGTTCTTC.

The chain recombines TRBV6-2 or TRBV6-3 with TRBJ2-1; unclear D gene. Germline-derived CDR1 and CDR2 are MNHEY and SVGEGT. V dropped 4 bases and J dropped 10 bases, with 8 bases sitting between them. This CDR3 has 11 amino acids. CDR3 sequence (DNA): TGTGCCAGCAGTTCTGTCAGGGAGCAGTTCTTC. Its protein is CASSSVREQFF.

This chain links TRBV18 with TRBJ1-3; unclear D gene. This CDR3 contains 11 residues. Germline V CDR1 and CDR2: KGHSH, LQKENI. With 6 bases removed from V and 3 bases from J, the gap between germline ends came to 3 bases. CDR3 DNA: TGTGCCAGCTCGTATGGAAACACCATATATTTT. This translates into CASSYGNTIYF.

The chain joins TRBV10-1 to TRBJ1-5, with D tentatively TRBD1 (6 bases). This CDR3 has 16 amino acids. V lost 6 bases, J lost 3 bases, and 18 bases lay in between. The germline CDR1 and CDR2 sequences are WNHNN and SYGVQD (reference sequence). CDR3 in DNA: TGCGCCAGCAGAACCATGCCCGGACAGAACAATCAGCCCCAGCATTTT. Protein sequence: CASRTMPGQNNQPQHF.

This chain joins TRBV5-1 and TRBJ1-2; 7 nucleotides match TRBD1. The V gene's germline CDR1 is SGHRS and CDR2 YFSETQ. CDR3 length: 14 amino acids. V dropped 0 bases and J dropped 5; count of bases not matched to a gene: 4. The DNA of the CDR3 is TGCGCCAGCAGCTTGGGACAGGGACCTTATGGCTACACCTTC. Residues: CASSLGQGPYGYTF.

The chain joins TRBV12-3 or TRBV12-4 to TRBJ2-4; no reliable D call. Trimming stripped 4 bases from V and 0 bases from J, with 4 bases between. The CDR3 is 13 residues long. DNA of the CDR3: TGTGCCAGCAGTTCTCTAGCCAAAAACATTCAGTACTTC. It is translated as CASSSLAKNIQYF.